The 16 T cell receptor beta chains given below trace back to one sample, sequenced in a study of T cells after somatic rescue of genetic block. The repertoire was sequenced with immunoSEQ multiplex PCR; TCRdb's copy has only in-frame clones and lacks some. The data hold about 52,000 clones, with roughly 96% observed a single time. Sequenced sample: peripheral blood mononuclear cells (PBMCs). Every receptor here comes from a child younger than two.

The chain couples TRBV4-1 to TRBJ2-3; D assignment may be TRBD1 or TRBD2 (6 bases each). Deletions cut 3 bases from V and 0 bases from J, with 13 bases between. The CDR3 loop spans 16 amino acids. Germline assignment: CDR1 MGHRA and CDR2 YSYEKL. The chain's CDR3 is CASSQGASGSTDTQYF. DNA of the CDR3: TGCGCCAGCAGCCAGGGGGCCAGCGGGAGCACAGATACGCAGTATTTT.

The chain combines TRBV25-1 with TRBJ1-2; 7 bases align to TRBD1. This CDR3 comprises 15 residues. Germline V gene sequence: CDR1 MGHDK, CDR2 SYGVNS. V trimming: 6 bases; J trimming: 4 bases; junction bases outside the gene matches: 11. The CDR3 reads CASSGGQPVTYGYTF. As DNA, the CDR3 is TGTGCCAGCAGCGGGGGACAGCCGGTAACCTATGGCTACACCTTC.

The V and J genes are TRBV5-1 and TRBJ2-7, with TRBD1 matching 7 bases. Germline-derived CDR1 and CDR2 are SGHRS and YFSETQ. Germline trimming cut 3 bases from V and 2 bases from J; bases unmatched to any gene: 5. This CDR3 comprises 14 residues. CDR3 nucleotide sequence: TGCGCCAGCAGCTACTACAGGGGAACCTACGAGCAGTACTTC. Its protein is CASSYYRGTYEQYF.

J is TRBJ1-5 and V is TRBV7-6; D unclear. Germline CDR1 is SGHVS and CDR2 is FNYEAQ. Trimming removed 1 base at V and 5 bases at J, with 6 bases between. This CDR3 region has 13 residues. The CDR3 DNA reads TGTGCCAGCAGCTTAGACCCCGATCAGCCCCAGCATTTT. This sequence encodes CASSLDPDQPQHF. The whole variable domain, filled in from reference TRBV7-6 and TRBJ1-5, reads GAGVSQSPRYKVTKRGQDVALRCDPISGHVSLYWYRQALGQGPEFLTYFNYEAQQDKSGLPNDRFSAERPEGSISTLTIQRTEQRDSAMYRCASSLDPDQPQHFGDGTRLSIL.

The rearrangement joins TRBV7-9 to TRBJ2-1; D unclear. Germline CDR1 SEHNR, CDR2 FQNEAQ (reference sequence). Trimming took 4 bases from V and 5 from J, leaving 0 bases between them. This CDR3 has 10 residues. The CDR3 sequence: CASSYNEQFF. As DNA, the CDR3 is TGTGCCAGCAGCTACAATGAGCAGTTCTTC.

V and J are TRBV30 and TRBJ1-2; 7 bases align to TRBD1. V shed 3 bases, J shed 5 bases, and the junction held 3 bases outside the gene matches. The CDR3 runs to 12 residues. The germline gives CDR1 GTSNPN, CDR2 SVGIG (reference sequence). CDR3: CAWRRTGYGYTF. CDR3 nucleotides: TGTGCCTGGAGGCGGACAGGTTATGGCTACACCTTC.

The V call is TRBV15, the J call TRBJ1-1; no reliable D call. Per germline, CDR1 LNHNV and CDR2 YYDKDF (reference sequence). This CDR3 contains 15 residues. Trimming took 0 bases from V and 1 from J, leaving 9 bases between them. In nucleotides, the CDR3 is TGTGCCACCAGCAGAGACAGTAGGTGGAACACTGAAGCTTTCTTT. Translating it yields CATSRDSRWNTEAFF. Full variable domain (remainder filled in from reference TRBV15 and TRBJ1-1): DAMVIQNPRYQVTQFGKPVTLSCSQTLNHNVMYWYQQKSSQAPKLLFHYYDKDFNNEADTPDNFQSRRPNTSFCFLDIRSPGLGDTAMYLCATSRDSRWNTEAFFGQGTRLTVV.

V usage is TRBV29-1 and J usage is TRBJ2-3, with TRBD1 as a possible D gene (5 bases). The V end was cut by 4 bases, the J end by 0 bases, with 14 bases between. CDR3 size: 15 residues. The germline V gene encodes CDR1 SQVTM and CDR2 ANQGSEA. The DNA of the CDR3 is TGCAGCGTTGTCAGGGTTGCGAGTAGCACAGATACGCAGTATTTT. This codes for CSVVRVASSTDTQYF.

J is TRBJ1-1 and V is TRBV7-2, with D hard to call. Between the trimmed V and J ends, which lost 1 base and 6 bases, there was a span of 9 bases. Germline V gene data show CDR1 as SGHTA and CDR2 as FQGNSA. There are 13 residues in the CDR3. CDR3 sequence reads: CASSLGYFSEAFF. CDR3 sequence (DNA): TGTGCCAGCAGCTTAGGGTACTTCTCTGAAGCTTTCTTT.

The V gene is TRBV5-1, the J gene TRBJ1-2, with 9 nucleotides matching TRBD1. The CDR3 covers 13 residues. Germline CDR1 is SGHRS and CDR2 is YFSETQ. V was clipped by 4 bases and J by 7 bases; unmatched bases: 5. The CDR3 DNA sequence: TGCGCCAGCAGCCCTGGACAGGGGTTTGGCTACACCTTC. Residues: CASSPGQGFGYTF.

The CDR3 here is CASSYTPDRLQADTQYF. CDR3 DNA sequence: TGTGCCAGCAGTTACACCCCGGACAGGCTACAGGCAGATACGCAGTATTTT. The V and J genes are TRBV6-7 and TRBJ2-3, with 7 bases fitting TRBD1. TRBV6-7 falls under the ORF class, with uncertain function. The CDR3 totals 17 residues. With 2 bases clipped from V and 4 bases from J, the junction kept 12 bases outside the gene matches.

The chain is built from TRBV11-1 and TRBJ2-1; 10 bases align to TRBD2. V dropped 4 bases and J dropped 9; count of bases not matched to a gene: 9. The V gene's germline CDR1 is SGHAT and CDR2 FQDESV (reference sequence). CDR3 length: 15 residues. CDR3 nucleotides: TGTGCCAGCAGCTCCCGTCTAGCGGGAGACGGTGAGCAGTTCTTC. Encoded protein: CASSSRLAGDGEQFF.

The chain is built from TRBV7-2 and TRBJ2-5; TRBD2 aligns across 9 bases. CDR3 size: 16 residues. V shed 5 bases and J 5 bases; nucleotides not matched to a gene: 12. CDR1 and CDR2 from the germline V gene are SGHTA and FQGNSA. This CDR3 is CASSPGTSWKSETQYF. Written as DNA, the CDR3 is TGTGCCAGCAGCCCGGGGACTAGCTGGAAGAGCGAGACCCAGTACTTC. Based on the CDR3 plus reference TRBV7-2 and TRBJ2-5, the full variable domain is GAGVSQSPSNKVTEKGKDVELRCDPISGHTALYWYRQSLGQGLEFLIYFQGNSAPDKSGLPSDRFSAERTGGSVSTLTIQRTQQEDSAVYLCASSPGTSWKSETQYFGPGTRLLVL.

This clone appeared once. V is TRBV5-1 and J is TRBJ2-6; D gene unclear. Trimming stripped 6 bases from V and 0 bases from J, with 10 bases between. Germline V gene data show CDR1 as SGHRS and CDR2 as YFSETQ. The CDR3 consists of 15 residues. This CDR3 reads CASKPSPSGANVLTF. CDR3 nucleotide sequence: TGCGCCAGCAAACCATCACCCTCTGGGGCCAACGTCCTGACTTTC.

The J gene is TRBJ2-5, the V gene TRBV28, with a weak D call TRBD2 (6 bases). The CDR3 has 14 residues. Germline CDR1 MDHEN, CDR2 SYDVKM. The V end was cut by 3 bases, the J end by 7 bases, with 15 bases between. CDR3 nucleotides: TGTGCCAGCAGTTTTTTCAGTCGGGGGAGGACCCAGTACTTC. Translation: CASSFFSRGRTQYF.

CDR3 in amino acids: CASSLNQGGNTEAFF. The DNA of the CDR3 is TGTGCCAGCAGCTTAAACCAGGGAGGGAATACTGAAGCTTTCTTT. The chain is built from TRBV7-9 and TRBJ1-1, with a possible D match to TRBD1 (5 bases). Germline values: CDR1 SEHNR, CDR2 FQNEAQ (reference sequence). The CDR3 runs to 15 residues. Trimming took 2 bases from V and 5 from J, leaving 15 bases between them.